The 23 T cell receptor beta chains in this list originate from one sample, sequenced in a study of T cells after yellow fever vaccination. TCRdb reprocessed the 5' RACE reads with MiXCR, giving one entry per CDR3 protein. The sample lists 350,000 to 550,000 distinct CDR3 sequences; roughly a sixth were seen once. Sequenced material: PBMCs, taken before the yellow fever booster vaccination. The receptors shown here come from a man between 18 and 29 years old who received the YFV17D yellow fever vaccine.

The chain carries TRBV5-1 and TRBJ2-1; 7 bases are shared with TRBD2. V dropped 3 bases and J dropped 0; count of bases not matched to a gene: 3. Germline-derived CDR1 and CDR2 are SGHRS and YFSETQ. This CDR3 has 15 residues. CDR3 DNA sequence: TGCGCCAGCAGCTCTACTAGCGACTCCTACAATGAGCAGTTCTTC. Translation gives CASSSTSDSYNEQFF.

CDR3 amino acids: CASSPGGWDGELFF. For the CDR3, the DNA is TGTGCCAGCAGTCCAGGGGGCTGGGACGGGGAGCTGTTTTTT. The J gene is TRBJ2-2, the V gene TRBV27, with 8 bases matching TRBD1. Germline lookup yields CDR1 MNHEY and CDR2 SMNVEV (reference sequence). V shed 5 bases and J 7 bases; nucleotides not matched to a gene: 6. CDR3 length equals 14 residues.

This clonotype was found many times. The V and J genes are TRBV4-1 and TRBJ2-1, with D tentatively TRBD1 (6 bases). Germline V gives CDR1 MGHRA, CDR2 YSYEKL. The CDR3 sequence is 18 residues long. Trimming removed 1 base at V and 0 bases at J, with 16 bases between. The DNA of the CDR3 is TGCGCCAGCAGCCAAGGGGGGCGAAGGGGAGCCTCCTACAATGAGCAGTTCTTC. Translated, it gives CASSQGGRRGASYNEQFF.

This clonotype has just a few counts. The V gene is TRBV28, the J gene TRBJ1-1, with 10 bases fitting TRBD1. Trimming cost V 7 bases and J 4 bases; bases outside gene matches: 9. Germline V gene data show CDR1 as MDHEN and CDR2 as SYDVKM. This CDR3 is 15 amino acids long. The CDR3 sequence is CASKKDRGRSTEAFF. DNA for the CDR3: TGTGCCAGCAAAAAAGACAGGGGGCGAAGCACTGAAGCTTTCTTT.

The chain links TRBV7-2 to TRBJ2-1, with 13 bases lining up with TRBD2. Germline CDR1 reads SGHTA; CDR2 reads FQGNSA. V shed 3 bases and J 8 bases; nucleotides not matched to a gene: 7. This CDR3 has 16 amino acids. The DNA for the CDR3 is TGTGCCAGCAGCTTGCGACTAGCGGGGGGATTCGATGAGCAGTTCTTC. It specifies CASSLRLAGGFDEQFF.

The V gene is TRBV6-1, the J gene TRBJ1-2, with 8 bases lining up with TRBD1. CDR3 length equals 17 residues. The junction had 18 bases not matched to a gene; V was cut back by 7 bases and J by 5 bases. Germline values: CDR1 MNHNS, CDR2 SASEGT. The CDR3 here is CASIPTGTGRNLYGYTF. In nucleotides, the CDR3 is TGTGCCAGCATCCCTACGGGGACAGGCCGCAACCTTTATGGCTACACCTTC.

The sample holds a few counts of this clonotype. This chain connects TRBV20-1 to TRBJ1-6; D unresolved. Germline V gene lookup returns CDR1 DFQATT and CDR2 SNEGSKA (reference sequence). V lost 0 bases and J 7 bases, leaving 16 bases between the germline ends. The CDR3 loop spans 16 amino acids. The CDR3 sequence: CSARDIDYGANSPLHF. CDR3 DNA sequence: TGCAGTGCTAGAGATATTGATTATGGTGCAAATTCACCCCTCCACTTT.

This chain joins TRBV5-4 and TRBJ1-1; D is unclear. The CDR3 consists of 12 residues. V was pared by 6 bases and J by 3 bases, with 9 bases between. Germline V lookup: CDR1 SGHNT, CDR2 YYREEE (reference sequence). The CDR3 loop is CASTGLDTEAFF. CDR3 in DNA: TGTGCCAGCACCGGGTTAGACACTGAAGCTTTCTTT.

This clonotype has just a few counts. The V and J genes are TRBV5-1 and TRBJ1-1; D unclear. With 0 bases removed from V and 1 base from J, the gap between germline ends came to 7 bases. The CDR3 has 14 amino acids. Germline values: CDR1 SGHRS, CDR2 YFSETQ. CDR3 coding DNA: TGCGCCAGCAGCTTGGCACGACAGAACACTGAAGCTTTCTTT. Its translation: CASSLARQNTEAFF.

This clonotype was observed a handful of times. The chain combines TRBV28 with TRBJ1-5, with 10 bases matching TRBD1. The CDR3 loop spans 15 amino acids. Looked up from germline, CDR1 is MDHEN and CDR2 is SYDVKM. Germline trimming cut 5 bases from V and 2 bases from J; bases unmatched to any gene: 3. The CDR3 nucleotides read TGTGCCAGCAGTCGGGACAGGGGTGGCAATCAGCCCCAGCATTTT. Translating it yields CASSRDRGGNQPQHF.

Comment on this clonotype: An end of the junction does not agree with germline; a read error may underlie this. The genes are TRBV9 and TRBJ1-2; TRBD1 agrees at 8 bases. Germline CDR1 SGDLS, CDR2 YYNGEE. The CDR3 has 15 amino acids. The CDR3 nucleotides read TGTGCCAGCGGCGTAGCGACAGGGGAGGACTATGGCTACACCTTC. Translated, it gives CASGVATGEDYGYTF.

The chain recombines TRBV7-9 with TRBJ1-2; D gene uncertain. The V gene's germline CDR1 is SEHNR and CDR2 FQNEAQ (reference sequence). This CDR3 comprises 14 residues. Trimming left V 1 base short and J 4 bases short, with 10 bases between. The CDR3 loop is CASSLVWGAYGYTF. DNA for the CDR3: TGTGCCAGCAGCTTAGTATGGGGAGCCTATGGCTACACCTTC.

V is TRBV6-5 and J is TRBJ1-5; TRBD1 matches 7 bases. V lost 6 bases to trimming and J lost 7 bases; unmatched junction nucleotides: 6. Germline CDR1 MNHEY, CDR2 SVGAGI. This CDR3 has 13 residues. CDR3 region: CASRETGLQPQHF. CDR3 in DNA: TGTGCCAGCAGGGAGACAGGGCTGCAGCCCCAGCATTTT.

This clonotype was picked up a small number of times. V usage is TRBV7-2 and J usage is TRBJ2-2; weak D call: TRBD2 (5 bases). The CDR3 is 14 amino acids. The ends were cut back, 1 base at V and 6 bases at J, with 9 bases in the middle. Germline V gene data show CDR1 as SGHTA and CDR2 as FQGNSA. Here the CDR3 reads CASSLERWAGELFF. CDR3 nucleotide sequence: TGTGCCAGCAGCTTAGAGCGGTGGGCCGGGGAGCTGTTTTTT.

The chain is built from TRBV2 and TRBJ2-5; D is perhaps TRBD1 (5 bases). The CDR3 spans 14 residues. Trimming removed 4 bases at V and 5 bases at J, with 14 bases between. Germline CDR1 is SNHLY and CDR2 is FYNNEI. CDR3 sequence: CASSAYTKGETQYF. DNA of the CDR3: TGTGCCAGCAGTGCTTACACCAAGGGGGAGACCCAGTACTTC.

This clonotype has ten or more counts. The genes are TRBV19 and TRBJ2-7, with 12 bases fitting TRBD2. The CDR3 is 14 residues long. Per germline, CDR1 LNHDA and CDR2 SQIVND (reference sequence). The trim removed 6 bases at V and 1 base at J, leaving 1 base unmatched. CDR3 amino acids: CASRGLAGSYEQYF. Written as DNA, the CDR3 is TGTGCCAGTAGAGGACTAGCGGGATCCTACGAGCAGTACTTC. Full variable domain (rest looked up from reference TRBV19 and TRBJ2-7): DGGITQSPKYLFRKEGQNVTLSCEQNLNHDAMYWYRQDPGQGLRLIYYSQIVNDFQKGDIAEGYSVSREKKESFPLTVTSAQKNPTAFYLCASRGLAGSYEQYFGPGTRLTVT.

This clonotype was seen only a few times. The V and J genes are TRBV20-1 and TRBJ2-5, with no clear D. The germline V and J ends were trimmed by 3 bases and 2 bases, with 7 bases remaining between them. CDR3 length equals 12 residues. Germline loops: CDR1 DFQATT, CDR2 SNEGSKA (reference sequence). CDR3 bases: TGCAGTGCTAGGGCTATGCAAGAGACCCAGTACTTC. Encoded protein: CSARAMQETQYF.

This clonotype was detected a few times. The chain employs TRBV7-2 and TRBJ1-2; D gene ambiguous. The germline gives CDR1 SGHTA, CDR2 FQGNSA. The V gene lost 0 bases and the J gene lost 1 base, with 9 bases spanning the gap. This CDR3 has 15 residues. CDR3 sequence reads: CASSLAGSSNYGYTF. The CDR3 DNA is TGTGCCAGCAGCTTAGCCGGGTCAAGTAACTATGGCTACACCTTC. The whole variable domain, remainder taken from reference TRBV7-2 and TRBJ1-2, is GAGVSQSPSNKVTEKGKDVELRCDPISGHTALYWYRQSLGQGLEFLIYFQGNSAPDKSGLPSDRFSAERTGGSVSTLTIQRTQQEDSAVYLCASSLAGSSNYGYTFGSGTRLTVV.

This clonotype was counted many times. The chain uses TRBV20-1 and TRBJ2-5; D tentatively reads TRBD1 or TRBD2 (5 bases each). Germline V gene sequence: CDR1 DFQATT, CDR2 SNEGSKA (reference sequence). The CDR3 covers 16 residues. Trimming pared 0 bases from V and 2 bases from J, leaving 16 bases between. The CDR3 loop is CSARDPGRNFQETQYF. CDR3 DNA sequence: TGCAGTGCTAGAGATCCGGGGCGGAACTTTCAAGAGACCCAGTACTTC.

CDR3 region: CASRPRRWDPNTEAFF. Written as DNA, the CDR3 is TGTGCAAGTCGCCCGAGGAGGTGGGACCCGAACACTGAAGCTTTCTTT. The J gene is TRBJ1-1, the V gene TRBV12-2; TRBD1 is taken as the D call from the table, unchecked against the DNA. TRBV12-2 corresponds to a pseudogene. The CDR3 has 16 residues.

Comment on this clonotype: One junction end disagrees with the germline gene, perhaps due to a read error. CDR3 coding DNA: TGCGCCAGCAGCTTGGCGTGGATGAGCTCCTACACTGAGCAGTTCTTC. This codes for CASSLAWMSSYTEQFF. The chain carries TRBV5-1 and TRBJ2-1, with D uncertain. Germline loops: CDR1 SGHRS, CDR2 YFSETQ. The CDR3 runs 16 residues. Full variable domain (outside the CDR3, taken from reference TRBV5-1 and TRBJ2-1): KAGVTQTPRYLIKTRGQQVTLSCSPISGHRSVSWYQQTPGQGLQFLFEYFSETQRNKGNFPGRFSGRQFSNSRSEMNVSTLELGDSALYLCASSLAWMSSYTEQFFGPGTRLTVL.

This sequence joins TRBV28 and TRBJ1-1; D unclear. The CDR3 loop spans 14 amino acids. The germline CDR1 and CDR2 sequences are MDHEN and SYDVKM. V lost 8 bases and J lost 2, with 15 bases in between. The CDR3 sequence is CASGGGSTNTEAFF. In DNA, the CDR3 is TGTGCCAGCGGAGGAGGCTCCACAAACACTGAAGCTTTCTTT.

For this clonotype: An end of the junction does not agree with germline; a read error may underlie this. J is TRBJ2-3 and V is TRBV2, with TRBD2 matching 15 bases. CDR3 length: 16 residues. CDR1 and CDR2 from the germline V gene are SNHLY and FYNNEI. The CDR3 DNA is TGTTCCAGCAATTACGGGACTAGCGGGGGGACAGATACGCAGTATTTT. This sequence encodes CSSNYGTSGGTDTQYF.